This is a list of T cell receptor beta chains from one sample in a study of blood T cell repertoires in COVID-19. The assay was immunoSEQ multiplex PCR, and TCRdb's table has in-frame clones only and misses some. The sample consists of roughly 290,000 clones, 70% to 90% of them appearing once. The sample was PBMCs or T cells enriched from blood (not recorded which). Every receptor here comes from a woman under 40 who had recovered from COVID-19. Both conserved end residues are part of each CDR3. D genes are given only for firm matches. Only part of the rows carry a size: once, few, many, or a class if the clone is expanded.

clone_size d_call j_call v_call cdr3_nt cdr3_aa
once - TRBJ2-1 TRBV27 TGTGCCAGCAGTTTAATACCTCCGGGGCAGGGGTACAATGAGCAGTTCTTC CASSLIPPGQGYNEQFF
- TRBD1 TRBJ1-6 TRBV5-4 TGTGCCAGCAGCCTGGACAGGGAAAATTCACCCCTCCACTTT CASSLDRENSPLHF
- - TRBJ1-2 TRBV7-8 TGTGCCAGCAGCGTAACAGGGATGGAGGGCTACACCTTC CASSVTGMEGYTF
- TRBD1 TRBJ1-1 TRBV27 TGTGCCAGCCGGACAGGAAACACTGAAGCTTTCTTT CASRTGNTEAFF
once - TRBJ1-4 TRBV30 TGTGCCTGGGGTTACAGGAATACTGAAAAACTGTTTTTT CAWGYRNTEKLFF
- TRBD1 TRBJ1-2 TRBV2 TGTGCCAGCAACTCCGGGACAGGGAACTATGGCTACACCTTC CASNSGTGNYGYTF
- - TRBJ1-4 TRBV6-2/TRBV6-3 TGTGCCAGCAGTTACCGAGGAGCTAACAATGAAAAACTGTTTTTT CASSYRGANNEKLFF
- TRBD2 TRBJ2-1 TRBV18 TGTGCCAGCTCACCGGGACTAGCGGGGTTGGGTGAGCAGTTCTTC CASSPGLAGLGEQFF
- - TRBJ2-1 TRBV7-2 TGTGCCAGCAGCCTGGAGGGTATTTTGGCGGGGAGTTCCTACAATGAGCAGTTCTTC CASSLEGILAGSSYNEQFF
- - TRBJ2-3 TRBV3-1/TRBV3-2 TGTGCCAGCAGCCCAAGTTTAAAGCGGAGCACAGATACGCAGTATTTT CASSPSLKRSTDTQYF